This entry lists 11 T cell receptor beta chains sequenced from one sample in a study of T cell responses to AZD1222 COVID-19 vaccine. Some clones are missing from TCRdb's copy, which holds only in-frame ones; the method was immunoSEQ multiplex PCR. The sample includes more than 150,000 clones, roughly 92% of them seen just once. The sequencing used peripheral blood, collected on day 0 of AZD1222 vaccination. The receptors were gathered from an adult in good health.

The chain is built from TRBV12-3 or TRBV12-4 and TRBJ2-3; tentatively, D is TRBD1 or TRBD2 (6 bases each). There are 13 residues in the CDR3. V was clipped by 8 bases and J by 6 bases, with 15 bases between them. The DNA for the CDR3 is TGTGCCAGCGCCGCGAGGGGGAGGGATACGCAGTATTTT. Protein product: CASAARGRDTQYF.

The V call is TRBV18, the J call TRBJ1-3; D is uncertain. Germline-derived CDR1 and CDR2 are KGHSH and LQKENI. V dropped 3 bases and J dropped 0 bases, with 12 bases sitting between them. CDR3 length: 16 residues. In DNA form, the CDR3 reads TGTGCCAGCTCACCGGGTGTGTTAAGCTCTGGAAACACCATATATTTT. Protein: CASSPGVLSSGNTIYF.

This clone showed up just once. The CDR3 bases are TGTGCCAGCAGGGGGATTCCGGGAGCGGGAAGGCTCGAGCAGTACGTC. Translation gives CASRGIPGAGRLEQYV. V gene TRBV6-6 combines with J gene TRBJ2-7, with 7 bases identical to TRBD2. With 6 bases clipped from V and 6 bases from J, the junction kept 17 bases outside the gene matches. Germline V lookup: CDR1 MNHNY, CDR2 SVGAGI (reference sequence). CDR3 size: 16 residues.

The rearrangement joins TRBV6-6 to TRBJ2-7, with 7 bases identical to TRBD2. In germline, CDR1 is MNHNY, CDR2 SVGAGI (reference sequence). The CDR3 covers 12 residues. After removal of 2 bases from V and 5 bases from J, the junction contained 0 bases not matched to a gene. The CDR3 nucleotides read TGTGCCAGCAGTTACGCGGGGGACGAGCAGTACTTC. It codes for CASSYAGDEQYF.

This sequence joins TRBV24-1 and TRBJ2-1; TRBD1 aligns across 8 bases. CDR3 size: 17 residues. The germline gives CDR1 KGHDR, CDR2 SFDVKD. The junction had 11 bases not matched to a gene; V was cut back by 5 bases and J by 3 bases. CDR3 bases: TGTGCCACCAGTGCCTCAATCAGGACAGGGCTCTACAATGAGCAGTTCTTC. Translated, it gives CATSASIRTGLYNEQFF.

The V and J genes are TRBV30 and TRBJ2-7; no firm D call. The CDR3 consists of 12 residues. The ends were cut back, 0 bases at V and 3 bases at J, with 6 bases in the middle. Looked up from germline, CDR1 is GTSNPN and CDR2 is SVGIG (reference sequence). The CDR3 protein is CAWSVHGYEQYF. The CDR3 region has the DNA TGTGCCTGGAGTGTACATGGCTACGAGCAGTACTTC.

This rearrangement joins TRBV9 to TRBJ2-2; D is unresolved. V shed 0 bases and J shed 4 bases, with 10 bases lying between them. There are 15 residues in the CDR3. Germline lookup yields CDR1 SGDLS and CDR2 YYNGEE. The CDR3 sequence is CASSVAWQSTGELFF. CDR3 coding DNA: TGTGCCAGCAGCGTAGCCTGGCAGTCCACCGGGGAGCTGTTTTTT.

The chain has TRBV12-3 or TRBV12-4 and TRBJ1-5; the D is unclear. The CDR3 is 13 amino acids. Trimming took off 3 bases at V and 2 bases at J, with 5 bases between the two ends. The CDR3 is CASSLQRNQPQHF. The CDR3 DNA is TGTGCCAGCAGTTTGCAGCGCAATCAGCCCCAGCATTTT.

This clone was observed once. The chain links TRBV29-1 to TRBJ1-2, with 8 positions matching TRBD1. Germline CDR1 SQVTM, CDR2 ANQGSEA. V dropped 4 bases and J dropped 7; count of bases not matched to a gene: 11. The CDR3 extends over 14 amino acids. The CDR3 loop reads CSVGTGQGGSGYTF. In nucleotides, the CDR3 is TGCAGCGTTGGAACCGGACAGGGCGGTAGTGGCTACACCTTC.

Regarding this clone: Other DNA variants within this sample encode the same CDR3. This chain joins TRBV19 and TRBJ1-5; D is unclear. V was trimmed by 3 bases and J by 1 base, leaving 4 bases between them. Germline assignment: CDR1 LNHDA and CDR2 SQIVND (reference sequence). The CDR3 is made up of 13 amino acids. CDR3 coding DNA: TGTGCCAGTAGTATTTCAAGCAATCAGCCCCAGCATTTT. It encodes CASSISSNQPQHF.

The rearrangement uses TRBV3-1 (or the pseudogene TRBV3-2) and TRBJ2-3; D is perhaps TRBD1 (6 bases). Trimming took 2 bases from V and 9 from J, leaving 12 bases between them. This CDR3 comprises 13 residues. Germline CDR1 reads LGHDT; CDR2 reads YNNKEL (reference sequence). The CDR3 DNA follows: TGTGCCAGCAGCCAAATAGTTACAGGGACGCAGTATTTT. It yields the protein CASSQIVTGTQYF.